This T cell receptor (beta chain) originates from a study of shared clonotypes between healthy human individuals. Overall study results and limits: Across subsets, estimated richness was generally greater for naive than for memory populations. Some clonotypes were shared by all four sorted-subset donors, while others were not shared. The non-shared ones had lower generation probabilities than the shared ones.

A remark on this clone: Its antigen remains unidentified.

Generated by immunoSEQ multiplex PCR, the TCRdb table keeps only in-frame clones and is missing some. The data hold approximately 620,000 clones, with more than 95% observed a single time. Sample: naive CD4+ T cells sorted from blood. The subset here: CD45RA+ positively selected. The source of this sequence is a woman aged 30 to 39 in good health.

The CDR3 DNA reads TGCGCCAGCAGCGTAGACAGGGCGGGCTACACCTTC. Amino acids: CASSVDRAGYTF. The rearrangement uses TRBV5-1 and TRBJ1-2, with 7 bases aligning to TRBD1. CDR3 length equals 12 residues. Germline trimming cut 4 bases from V and 8 bases from J; bases unmatched to any gene: 5. Germline V gene lookup returns CDR1 SGHRS and CDR2 YFSETQ.